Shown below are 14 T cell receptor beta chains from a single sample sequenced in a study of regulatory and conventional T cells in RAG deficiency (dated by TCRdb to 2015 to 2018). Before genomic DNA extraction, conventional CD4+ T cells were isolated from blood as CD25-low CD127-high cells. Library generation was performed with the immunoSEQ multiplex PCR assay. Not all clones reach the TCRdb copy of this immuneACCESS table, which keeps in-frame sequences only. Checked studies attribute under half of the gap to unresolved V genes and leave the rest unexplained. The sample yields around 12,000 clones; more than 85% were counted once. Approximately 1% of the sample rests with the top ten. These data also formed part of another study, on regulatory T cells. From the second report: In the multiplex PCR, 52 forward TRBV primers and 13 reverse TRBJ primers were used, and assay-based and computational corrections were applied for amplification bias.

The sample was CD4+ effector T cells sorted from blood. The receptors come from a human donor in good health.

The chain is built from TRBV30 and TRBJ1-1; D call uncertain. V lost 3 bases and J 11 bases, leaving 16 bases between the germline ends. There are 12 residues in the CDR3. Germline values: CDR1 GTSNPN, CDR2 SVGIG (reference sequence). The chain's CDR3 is CAWRGRVRPAFF. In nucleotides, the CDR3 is TGTGCCTGGAGAGGAAGGGTCCGCCCGGCTTTCTTT.

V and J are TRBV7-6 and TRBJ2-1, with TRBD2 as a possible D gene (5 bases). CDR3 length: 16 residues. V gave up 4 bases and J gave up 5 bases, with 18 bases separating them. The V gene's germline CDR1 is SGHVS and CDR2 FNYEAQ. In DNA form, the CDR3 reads TGTGCCAGCAGCTACGAGGAGCGGAAGTTGAACAATGAGCAGTTCTTC. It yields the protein CASSYEERKLNNEQFF.

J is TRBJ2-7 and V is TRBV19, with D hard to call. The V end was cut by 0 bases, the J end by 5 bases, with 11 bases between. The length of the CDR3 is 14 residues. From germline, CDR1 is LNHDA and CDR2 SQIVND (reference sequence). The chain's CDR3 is CASSIDRKSHEQYF. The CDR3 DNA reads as TGTGCCAGTAGTATAGATCGGAAATCTCACGAGCAGTACTTC.

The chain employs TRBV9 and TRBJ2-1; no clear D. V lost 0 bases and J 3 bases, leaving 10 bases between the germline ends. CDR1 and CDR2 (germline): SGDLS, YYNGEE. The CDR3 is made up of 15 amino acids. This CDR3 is CASSVDSRHYNEQFF. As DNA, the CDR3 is TGTGCCAGCAGCGTAGATAGCAGGCACTACAATGAGCAGTTCTTC.

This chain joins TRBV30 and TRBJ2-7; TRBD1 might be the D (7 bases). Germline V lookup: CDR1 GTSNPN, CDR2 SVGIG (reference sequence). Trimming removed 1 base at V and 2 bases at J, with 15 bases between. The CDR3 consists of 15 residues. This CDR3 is CAWSAFGRGAYEQYF. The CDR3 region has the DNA TGTGCCTGGAGTGCCTTCGGCAGGGGGGCCTACGAGCAGTACTTC.

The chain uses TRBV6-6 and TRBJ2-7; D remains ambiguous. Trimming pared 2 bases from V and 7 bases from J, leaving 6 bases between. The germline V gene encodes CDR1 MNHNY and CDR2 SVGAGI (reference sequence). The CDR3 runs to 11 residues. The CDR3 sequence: CASSYLGEQYF. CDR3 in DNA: TGTGCCAGCAGTTACCTCGGGGAGCAGTACTTC.

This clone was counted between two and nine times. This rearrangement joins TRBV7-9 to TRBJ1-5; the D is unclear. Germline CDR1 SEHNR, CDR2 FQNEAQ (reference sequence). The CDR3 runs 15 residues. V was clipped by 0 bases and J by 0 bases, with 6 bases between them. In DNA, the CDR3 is TGTGCCAGCAGCTTAGCCGGTGGTAGCAATCAGCCCCAGCATTTT. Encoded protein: CASSLAGGSNQPQHF.

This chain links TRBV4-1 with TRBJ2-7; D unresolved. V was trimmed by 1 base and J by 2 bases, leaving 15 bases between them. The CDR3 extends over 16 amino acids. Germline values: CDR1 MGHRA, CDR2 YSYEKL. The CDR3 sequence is CASSQAVSTVTYEQYF. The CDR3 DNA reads TGCGCCAGCAGCCAAGCTGTGTCGACGGTAACCTACGAGCAGTACTTC.

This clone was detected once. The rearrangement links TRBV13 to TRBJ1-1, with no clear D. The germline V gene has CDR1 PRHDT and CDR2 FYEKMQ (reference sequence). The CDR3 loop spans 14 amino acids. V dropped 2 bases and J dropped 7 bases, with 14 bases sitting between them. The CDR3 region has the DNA TGTGCCAGCAGCTTAACCAACGTGGGGTATGAAGCTTTCTTT. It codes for CASSLTNVGYEAFF.

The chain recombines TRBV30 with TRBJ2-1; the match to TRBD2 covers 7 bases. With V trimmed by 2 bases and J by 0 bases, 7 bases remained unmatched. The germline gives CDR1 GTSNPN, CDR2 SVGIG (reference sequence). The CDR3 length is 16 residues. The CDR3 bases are TGTGCCTGGAGTTACGGCGGGAGCACCTCCTACAATGAGCAGTTCTTC. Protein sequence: CAWSYGGSTSYNEQFF. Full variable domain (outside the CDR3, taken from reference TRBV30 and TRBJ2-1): SQTIHQWPATLVQPVGSPLSLECTVEGTSNPNLYWYRQAAGRGLQLLFYSVGIGQISSEVPQNLSASRPQDRQFILSSKKLLLSDSGFYLCAWSYGGSTSYNEQFFGPGTRLTVL.

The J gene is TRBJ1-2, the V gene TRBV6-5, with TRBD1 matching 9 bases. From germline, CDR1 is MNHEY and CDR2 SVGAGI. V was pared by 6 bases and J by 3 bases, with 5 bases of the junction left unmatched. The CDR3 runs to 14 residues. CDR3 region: CASRQTGGDYGYTF. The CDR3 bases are TGTGCCAGCAGACAGACAGGGGGGGACTATGGCTACACCTTC.

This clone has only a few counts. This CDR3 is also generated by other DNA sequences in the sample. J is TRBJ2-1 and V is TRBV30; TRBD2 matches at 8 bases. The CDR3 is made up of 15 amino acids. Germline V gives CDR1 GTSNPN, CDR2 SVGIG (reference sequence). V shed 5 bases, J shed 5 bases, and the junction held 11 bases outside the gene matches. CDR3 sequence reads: CAWRGGLGANNEQFF. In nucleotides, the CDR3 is TGTGCCTGGCGGGGGGGACTCGGGGCAAACAATGAGCAGTTCTTC. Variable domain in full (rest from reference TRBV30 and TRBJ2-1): SQTIHQWPATLVQPVGSPLSLECTVEGTSNPNLYWYRQAAGRGLQLLFYSVGIGQISSEVPQNLSASRPQDRQFILSSKKLLLSDSGFYLCAWRGGLGANNEQFFGPGTRLTVL.

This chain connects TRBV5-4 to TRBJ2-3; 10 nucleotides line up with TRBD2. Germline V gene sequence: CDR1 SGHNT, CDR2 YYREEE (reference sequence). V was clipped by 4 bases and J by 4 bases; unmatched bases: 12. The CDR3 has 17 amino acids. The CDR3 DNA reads TGTGCCAGCAGCAGGATACCGGGACTAGCGAGCGCAGATACGCAGTATTTT. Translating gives CASSRIPGLASADTQYF.

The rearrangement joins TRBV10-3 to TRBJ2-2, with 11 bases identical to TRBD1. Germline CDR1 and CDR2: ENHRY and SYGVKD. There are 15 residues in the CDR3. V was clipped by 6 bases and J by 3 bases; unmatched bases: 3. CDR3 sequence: CAISWGQGDTGELFF. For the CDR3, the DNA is TGTGCCATCAGCTGGGGACAGGGGGACACCGGGGAGCTGTTTTTT.